A single sample gave rise to the 22 T cell receptor beta chains below, sequenced in a study of long-term antiretroviral therapy in people with HIV. The libraries were made with immunoSEQ v3.0 at survey level. The assay was immunoSEQ multiplex PCR, and TCRdb's table has in-frame clones only and misses some. Found here are tens of thousands of clones, under 80% of them singletons; the top ten hold approximately 10%. Here the sequenced sample was unsorted PBMCs, taken 1.1 years before starting antiretroviral therapy. Receptors were obtained from a woman aged 40 to 55 with HIV.

A few counts support this clone. J is TRBJ1-5 and V is TRBV5-1; D ambiguous. The CDR3 is 13 amino acids. The V end lost 4 bases, the J end lost 4 bases, and 9 bases lay between the germline ends. CDR1 is SGHRS and CDR2 is YFSETQ in the germline V gene. This chain's CDR3 is CASSLDVNQPQHF. Here the CDR3 DNA reads TGCGCCAGCAGCCTGGACGTTAATCAGCCCCAGCATTTT.

The genes are TRBV29-1 and TRBJ1-4, with D tentatively TRBD1 (6 bases). The CDR3 extends over 13 amino acids. Trimming stripped 7 bases from V and 8 bases from J, with 17 bases between. The germline V gene encodes CDR1 SQVTM and CDR2 ANQGSEA. CDR3 sequence reads: CSAKGGTREKLFF. DNA of the CDR3: TGCAGCGCCAAGGGGGGGACGAGAGAAAAACTGTTTTTT.

In this sample, this clone turned up a few times. The chain carries TRBV10-3 and TRBJ2-7; 10 bases are shared with TRBD1. Looked up from germline, CDR1 is ENHRY and CDR2 is SYGVKD. CDR3 size: 15 residues. Germline trimming cut 0 bases from V and 5 bases from J; bases unmatched to any gene: 4. The CDR3 region has the DNA TGTGCCATCAGTGAGTCGCGGACAGGGGGGGACGAGCAGTACTTC. Translating it yields CAISESRTGGDEQYF.

The chain links TRBV11-2 to TRBJ2-3; D gene uncertain. The germline gives CDR1 SGHAT, CDR2 FQNNGV. The CDR3 spans 16 residues. The ends were cut back, 0 bases at V and 2 bases at J, with 12 bases in the middle. CDR3 region: CASSLDKGYTTDTQYF. CDR3 sequence (DNA): TGTGCCAGCAGCTTAGATAAGGGATACACCACAGATACGCAGTATTTT.

The J gene is TRBJ1-1, the V gene TRBV5-6; D not resolved. The V gene's germline CDR1 is SGHDT and CDR2 YYEEEE. Trimming took 1 base from V and 1 from J, leaving 5 bases between them. The CDR3 runs to 13 residues. The CDR3 DNA reads TGTGCCAGCAGCTTGCAGCAGAACACTGAAGCTTTCTTT. The encoded protein is CASSLQQNTEAFF.

V and J are TRBV7-9 and TRBJ1-2, with TRBD1 identical over 8 bases. Germline V gene lookup returns CDR1 SEHNR and CDR2 FQNEAQ (reference sequence). There are 14 residues in the CDR3. V lost 4 bases and J lost 3; bases outside the gene matches: 4. The CDR3 sequence: CASSSRDRYYGYTF. The CDR3 nucleotides are TGTGCCAGCAGCTCCCGGGACAGGTACTATGGCTACACCTTC.

V gene TRBV7-9 combines with J gene TRBJ1-1; 7 nucleotides match TRBD1. The CDR3 runs 14 residues. V lost 6 bases to trimming and J lost 6 bases; unmatched junction nucleotides: 10. Germline loops: CDR1 SEHNR, CDR2 FQNEAQ (reference sequence). As DNA, the CDR3 is TGTGCCAGCAGTCTATGGCAGGGGGTAGCTGAAGCTTTCTTT. Its protein is CASSLWQGVAEAFF.

V and J are TRBV5-1 and TRBJ2-2; 8 positions match TRBD2. CDR3 length: 16 residues. Looked up from germline, CDR1 is SGHRS and CDR2 is YFSETQ. V was pared by 2 bases and J by 6 bases, with 9 bases of the junction left unmatched. This CDR3 reads CASSLSGTRSSGELFF. For the CDR3, the DNA is TGCGCCAGCAGCTTATCCGGGACTAGAAGTTCCGGGGAGCTGTTTTTT. Looking up the rest from reference TRBV5-1 and TRBJ2-2 gives the full variable domain: KAGVTQTPRYLIKTRGQQVTLSCSPISGHRSVSWYQQTPGQGLQFLFEYFSETQRNKGNFPGRFSGRQFSNSRSEMNVSTLELGDSALYLCASSLSGTRSSGELFFGEGSRLTVL.

This chain joins TRBV6-6 and TRBJ1-4; 9 bases map to TRBD1. Germline CDR1 is MNHNY and CDR2 is SVGAGI (reference sequence). The CDR3 covers 15 residues. Trimming removed 5 bases from V and 3 bases from J; junction bases left unmatched: 4. The CDR3 DNA reads as TGTGCCAGCAGTCCCACAGGGGGCGCTAATGAAAAACTGTTTTTT. This gives the protein CASSPTGGANEKLFF.

J is TRBJ2-7 and V is TRBV7-9; D remains ambiguous. In germline, CDR1 is SEHNR, CDR2 FQNEAQ (reference sequence). The CDR3 is made up of 14 amino acids. Deletions cut 3 bases from V and 1 base from J, with 10 bases between. As DNA, the CDR3 is TGTGCCAGCAGCTTGGCCGGGCCTTCCTACGAGCAGTACTTC. This sequence encodes CASSLAGPSYEQYF. The variable domain in full, with the rest retrieved from reference TRBV7-9 and TRBJ2-7, is DTGVSQNPRHKITKRGQNVTFRCDPISEHNRLYWYRQTLGQGPEFLTYFQNEAQLEKSRLLSDRFSAERPKGSFSTLEIQRTEQGDSAMYLCASSLAGPSYEQYFGPGTRLTVT.

The sample holds a few counts of this clone. The chain combines TRBV4-3 with TRBJ1-6; D gene ambiguous. The V gene's germline CDR1 is LGHNA and CDR2 YSLEER. This CDR3 is built from 13 residues. V was clipped by 4 bases and J by 8 bases, with 9 bases between them. The CDR3: CASSPGLDSPLHF. The CDR3 coding sequence is TGCGCCAGCAGCCCGGGCCTCGATTCACCCCTCCACTTT.

This clone is deemed medium-sized. The rearrangement uses TRBV5-1 and TRBJ2-1, with 8 positions matching TRBD2. Germline CDR1 is SGHRS and CDR2 is YFSETQ. This CDR3 region has 15 residues. Trimming at V came to 2 bases and at J to 9 bases, leaving 10 bases not matched to a gene. Here the CDR3 reads CASSFGNGGVSEQFF. CDR3 in DNA: TGCGCCAGCAGCTTCGGAAACGGGGGGGTGAGTGAGCAGTTCTTC.

The chain links TRBV5-1 to TRBJ2-1; D is unresolved. Germline V gene data show CDR1 as SGHRS and CDR2 as YFSETQ. Trimming removed 0 bases from V and 9 bases from J, with 13 bases in between. This CDR3 region has 14 residues. CDR3 residues: CASSLVTEPGEQFF. The CDR3 region has the DNA TGCGCCAGCAGCTTGGTAACGGAGCCAGGTGAGCAGTTCTTC.

V usage is TRBV11-3 and J usage is TRBJ1-1; D may be TRBD1 (6 bases). This CDR3 is built from 14 residues. V lost 5 bases, J lost 1 base, and 11 bases lay in between. In germline, CDR1 is SGHNT, CDR2 YENEEA. CDR3 region: CASSGRGPNTEAFF. CDR3 DNA sequence: TGTGCCAGCAGCGGCAGGGGACCGAACACTGAAGCTTTCTTT.

This sequence joins TRBV13 and TRBJ2-1; D may match TRBD1 or TRBD2 (5 bases each). CDR1 and CDR2 (germline): PRHDT, FYEKMQ (reference sequence). V lost 4 bases and J lost 8, with 21 bases in between. CDR3 size: 16 residues. In DNA form, the CDR3 reads TGTGCCAGCAGCTCCGGGAAGGGGACCTCGGCGGATGAGCAGTTCTTC. It codes for CASSSGKGTSADEQFF.

This chain's CDR3 is CASSWLAGAPNEQFF. The CDR3 DNA reads TGTGCCAGCAGTTGGCTAGCGGGAGCCCCCAATGAGCAGTTCTTC. The rearrangement links TRBV6-5 to TRBJ2-1; 10 bases line up with TRBD2. The V segment lost 4 bases and the J segment 6 bases; nucleotides outside the gene matches: 6. The CDR3 runs to 15 residues. CDR1 and CDR2 from the germline V gene are MNHEY and SVGAGI.

This clone was observed once. The chain has TRBV9 and TRBJ2-3; 10 bases map to TRBD2. V trimming: 3 bases; J trimming: 3 bases; junction bases outside the gene matches: 7. Germline loops: CDR1 SGDLS, CDR2 YYNGEE. This CDR3 has 16 amino acids. CDR3 amino acids: CASSASSGGTTDTQYF. DNA for the CDR3: TGTGCCAGCAGCGCCTCTAGCGGGGGTACGACAGATACGCAGTATTTT.

The DNA for the CDR3 is TGTGCCACCAGCCTAGCGGGGGGATCATGGGATACGCAGTATTTT. Amino acid sequence: CATSLAGGSWDTQYF. This sequence joins TRBV15 and TRBJ2-3, with 11 nucleotides matching TRBD2. Germline CDR1 LNHNV, CDR2 YYDKDF (reference sequence). V lost 5 bases and J lost 6; bases outside the gene matches: 7. The CDR3 consists of 15 residues.

The CDR3 bases are TGTGCCAGCAGTGTACAAGGGACTAGCGGTACCTACGAGCAGTACTTC. Translated: CASSVQGTSGTYEQYF. The J gene is TRBJ2-7, the V gene TRBV6-1; 11 bases line up with TRBD2. J was trimmed by 2 bases and V by 4 bases; bases with no gene match: 7. The CDR3 runs 16 residues. Germline V gene sequence: CDR1 MNHNS, CDR2 SASEGT.

The chain uses TRBV9 and TRBJ2-3; no reliable D call. Germline lookup yields CDR1 SGDLS and CDR2 YYNGEE. The CDR3 runs to 14 residues. V dropped 3 bases and J dropped 7 bases, with 15 bases sitting between them. Written as DNA, the CDR3 is TGTGCCAGCAGCGCTAGGTGGGAACCCAATACGCAGTATTTT. Protein product: CASSARWEPNTQYF.

The CDR3 is CASSYSRGSGELFF. Here the CDR3 DNA reads TGTGCCAGCAGTTACTCGAGGGGGAGCGGGGAGCTGTTTTTT. The J gene is TRBJ2-2, the V gene TRBV6-5, with D possibly being TRBD1 (6 bases). The CDR3 covers 14 residues. V was pared by 0 bases and J by 7 bases, with 9 bases between. The germline V gene encodes CDR1 MNHEY and CDR2 SVGAGI.

This clone was found once. The chain employs TRBV29-1 and TRBJ2-7; 7 bases are a match to TRBD1. The V gene end was trimmed by 4 bases and the J gene end by 2 bases; junction bases not matched to a gene: 8. CDR1 is SQVTM and CDR2 is ANQGSEA in the germline V gene. This CDR3 spans 14 amino acids. The CDR3 DNA reads as TGCAGCGTTGGGGGAGAGGGGGCTCCCTACGAGCAGTACTTC. It encodes CSVGGEGAPYEQYF.